The T cell receptor (beta chain) described here comes from a study of spatial heterogeneity in lung cancer (dated by TCRdb to the late 2010s). Regarding the complete study: Beta-chain transcripts were consistently detected in greater numbers than alpha-chain transcripts, which likely reflected higher beta-chain transcript abundance. In tumor regions, TCR transcript counts showed a strong correlation with a T cell transcriptional module score derived from matched bulk RNA-seq. In the raw uncorrected reads, each unique combination of TCR and UMI appeared more than ten times on average. The study quantitatively compared TCR alpha and beta repertoires across multiple tumor regions, matched nontumor lung and blood in non-small cell lung cancer. Nonsynonymous mutation counts, determined by whole-exome sequencing of tumor tissue, were related to TCR repertoire features. At surgery, both alpha and beta chains were TCR-sequenced in 220 tumor regions, about 61 matched nontumor lung samples and around 50 PBMC samples. Results and caveats for the whole study, not just this receptor: TCR-seq coverage of tumor T cells was estimated at only around 7% for alpha chains and around 14% for beta chains. Additional single-cell paired TCR alpha and beta sequencing was considered necessary to confirm, at a functional level, the hypothesis that regional TCRs recognize regional mutations. The tumor nonsynonymous mutation count correlated with the number of expanded intratumoral alpha and beta TCRs. Counts of ubiquitous and regional expanded TCRs were found to correlate with counts of ubiquitous and regional nonsynonymous mutations, respectively.

Libraries were made using 5' RACE. Sequencing instrument: NextSeq 500. In the TCR library protocol, a unique molecular identifier was attached to each TCR cDNA molecule so that PCR and sequencing errors could be corrected. The paper's data handling went like this. TCR identification, UMI-based error correction and CDR3 extraction were performed with Decombinator tools. TCRs above a frequency of 2 per 1,000, corresponding to the top 1% of the tumor frequency distribution, were defined as expanded. Expanded tumor TCRs were classed as regional if statistically deemed absent (corrected P<0.05) from at least one tumor region, otherwise ubiquitous. Rényi diversity was computed with the R vegan package after subsampling each repertoire 100 times to 5,000 TCRs. To build CDR3 similarity networks, amino acid triplet string-kernel similarity was used, and CDR3s were connected when their pairwise similarity was above 0.82. TCRdb trimmed public reads at Q25 via fastp, called clones via MiXCR and kept in-frame beta chains. Under each unique CDR3 protein, matching rows form one entry showing the most common genes and DNA. TCRdb assigned the V and J calls; the authors' analysis was not used. For this sample the table gives around 960 distinct CDR3 sequences, of which approximately 43% were detected only once. In total, the top ten clones hold 15% to 20% of the sample.

V loses 2 bases, J loses 1 base, and the germline ends lie 6 bases apart. Taken from cysteine to phenylalanine, the CDR3 has 13 residues. Of the read, only the CDR3 DNA is kept; its 39 bases are in frame from base 1. CDR1 and CDR2, per the germline V gene, are SGHRS and YFSETQ. This clonotype appeared once. It lacks a known antigen. The input lacks base qualities; no much larger clone sits a single base away. A single read makes a weak case. The time point label corresponds to: sample taken at primary tumor resection. The donors were fewer than 90 patients from the lung TRACERx cohort who had early-stage, untreated non-small cell lung cancer. For TCR sequencing, whole RNA was extracted from tumor and nontumor lung tissue, or from cryopreserved PBMC samples, and no cell sorting was done. Only patients with enough RNA available from two or more tumor regions were chosen for TCR sequencing. A lung pathologist reviewed the tumor and adjacent nontumor lung specimens before the specimens were selected.

The clonotype originates from a female donor with early-stage non-small cell lung cancer. This sequence uses TRBV5-1 and TRBJ1-1, and perhaps TRBD1 as D gene, on 5 matching bases. Sequencing was performed on lung tumor tissue, taken at surgery. CDR3 region: CASSFTGNTEAFF. At the DNA level, the sequence is TGCGCCAGCAGCTTCACAGGGAACACTGAAGCTTTCTTT.